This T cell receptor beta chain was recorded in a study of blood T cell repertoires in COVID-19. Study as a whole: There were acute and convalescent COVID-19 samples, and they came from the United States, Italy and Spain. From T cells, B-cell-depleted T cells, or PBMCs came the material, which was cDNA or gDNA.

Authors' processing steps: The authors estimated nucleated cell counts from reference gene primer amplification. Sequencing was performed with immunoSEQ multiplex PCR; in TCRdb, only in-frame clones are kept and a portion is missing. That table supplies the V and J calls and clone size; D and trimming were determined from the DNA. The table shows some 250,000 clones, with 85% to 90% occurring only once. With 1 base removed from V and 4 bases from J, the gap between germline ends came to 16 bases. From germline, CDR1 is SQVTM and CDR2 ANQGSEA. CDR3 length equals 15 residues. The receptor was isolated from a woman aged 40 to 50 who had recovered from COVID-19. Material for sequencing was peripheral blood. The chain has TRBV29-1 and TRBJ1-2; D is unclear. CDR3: CSVEALAGRGYGYTF. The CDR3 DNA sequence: TGCAGCGTTGAAGCTTTGGCAGGCCGGGGCTATGGCTACACCTTC. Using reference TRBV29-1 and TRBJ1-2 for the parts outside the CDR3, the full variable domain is SAVISQKPSRDICQRGTSLTIQCQVDSQVTMMFWYRQQPGQSLTLIATANQGSEATYESGFVIDKFPISRPNLTFSTLTVSNMSPEDSSIYLCSVEALAGRGYGYTFGSGTRLTVV.